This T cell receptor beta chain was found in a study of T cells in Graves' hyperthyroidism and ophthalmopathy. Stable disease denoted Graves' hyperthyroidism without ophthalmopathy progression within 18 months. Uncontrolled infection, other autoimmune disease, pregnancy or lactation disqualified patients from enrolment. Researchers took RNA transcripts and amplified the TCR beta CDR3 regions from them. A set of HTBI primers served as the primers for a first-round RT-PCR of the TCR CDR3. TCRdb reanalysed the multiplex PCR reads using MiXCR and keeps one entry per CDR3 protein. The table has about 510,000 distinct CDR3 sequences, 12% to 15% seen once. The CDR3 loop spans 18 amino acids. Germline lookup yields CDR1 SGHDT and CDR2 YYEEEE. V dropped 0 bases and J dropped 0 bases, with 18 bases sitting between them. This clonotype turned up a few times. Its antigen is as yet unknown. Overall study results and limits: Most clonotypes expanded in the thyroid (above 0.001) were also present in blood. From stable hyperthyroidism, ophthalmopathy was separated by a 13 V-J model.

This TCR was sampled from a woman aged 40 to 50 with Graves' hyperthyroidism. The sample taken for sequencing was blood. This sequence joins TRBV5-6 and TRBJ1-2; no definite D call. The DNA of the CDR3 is TGTGCCAGCAGCTTGGTTATCTCGGTTCAGCTGACTAACTATGGCTACACCTTC. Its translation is CASSLVISVQLTNYGYTF.